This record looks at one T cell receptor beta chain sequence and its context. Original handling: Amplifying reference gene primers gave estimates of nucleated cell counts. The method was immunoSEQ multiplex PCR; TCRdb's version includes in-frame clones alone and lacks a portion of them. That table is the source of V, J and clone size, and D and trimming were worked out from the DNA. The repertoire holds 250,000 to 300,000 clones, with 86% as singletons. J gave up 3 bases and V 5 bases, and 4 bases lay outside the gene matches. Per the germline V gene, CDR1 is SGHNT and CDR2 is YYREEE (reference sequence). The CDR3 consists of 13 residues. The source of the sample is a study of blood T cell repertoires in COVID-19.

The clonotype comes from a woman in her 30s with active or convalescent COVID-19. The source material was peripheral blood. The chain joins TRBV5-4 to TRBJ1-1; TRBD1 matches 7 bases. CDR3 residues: CASRTTGDTEAFF. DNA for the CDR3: TGTGCCAGCAGAACTACAGGGGACACTGAAGCTTTCTTT.